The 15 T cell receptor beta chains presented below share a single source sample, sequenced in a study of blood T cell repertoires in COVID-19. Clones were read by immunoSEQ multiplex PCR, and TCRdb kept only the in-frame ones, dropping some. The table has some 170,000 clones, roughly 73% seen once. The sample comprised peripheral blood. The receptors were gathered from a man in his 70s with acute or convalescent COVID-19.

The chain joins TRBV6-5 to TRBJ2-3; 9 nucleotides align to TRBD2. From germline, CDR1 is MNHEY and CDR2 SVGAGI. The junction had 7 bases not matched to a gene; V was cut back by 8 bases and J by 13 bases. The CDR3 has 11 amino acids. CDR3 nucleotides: TGTGCCAGCGGGGTAGCGGGGGCGAAGTATTTT. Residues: CASGVAGAKYF.

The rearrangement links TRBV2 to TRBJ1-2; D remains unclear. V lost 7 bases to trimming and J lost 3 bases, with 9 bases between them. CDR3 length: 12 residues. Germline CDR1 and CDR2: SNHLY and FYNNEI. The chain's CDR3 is CASKEAYYGYTF. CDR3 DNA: TGTGCCAGCAAGGAGGCCTACTATGGCTACACCTTC.

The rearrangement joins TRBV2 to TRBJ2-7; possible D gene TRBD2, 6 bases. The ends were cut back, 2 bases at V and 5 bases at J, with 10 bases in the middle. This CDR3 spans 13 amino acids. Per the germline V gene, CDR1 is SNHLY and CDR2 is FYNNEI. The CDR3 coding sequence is TGTGCCAGCAGTGAATGGGCGGGGAACGAGCAGTACTTC. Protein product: CASSEWAGNEQYF.

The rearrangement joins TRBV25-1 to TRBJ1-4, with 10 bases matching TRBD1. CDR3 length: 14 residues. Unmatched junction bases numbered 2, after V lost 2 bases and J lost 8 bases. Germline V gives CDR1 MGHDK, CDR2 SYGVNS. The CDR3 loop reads CASSEGTGVEKLFF. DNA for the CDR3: TGTGCCAGCAGTGAAGGGACAGGGGTGGAAAAACTGTTTTTT.

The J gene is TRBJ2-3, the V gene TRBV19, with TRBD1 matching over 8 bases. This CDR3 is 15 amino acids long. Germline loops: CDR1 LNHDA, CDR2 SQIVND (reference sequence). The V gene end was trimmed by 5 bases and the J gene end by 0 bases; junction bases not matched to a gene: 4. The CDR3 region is CASSDRDRSTDTQYF. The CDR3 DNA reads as TGTGCCAGTAGTGACCGGGACAGGAGCACAGATACGCAGTATTTT.

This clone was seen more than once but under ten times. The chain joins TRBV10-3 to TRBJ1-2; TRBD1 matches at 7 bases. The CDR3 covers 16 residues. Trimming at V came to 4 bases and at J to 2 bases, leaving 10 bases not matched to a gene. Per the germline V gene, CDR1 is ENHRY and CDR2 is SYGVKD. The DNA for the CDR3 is TGTGCCATCAGTGGAAAACCAGGGACAGCCAACTATGGCTACACCTTC. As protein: CAISGKPGTANYGYTF.

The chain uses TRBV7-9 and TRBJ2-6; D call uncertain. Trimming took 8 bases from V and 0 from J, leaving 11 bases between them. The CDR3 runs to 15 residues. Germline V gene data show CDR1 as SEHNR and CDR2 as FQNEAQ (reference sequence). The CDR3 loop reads CASGTPGSGANVLTF. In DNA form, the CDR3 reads TGTGCCAGCGGCACCCCTGGCTCTGGGGCCAACGTCCTGACTTTC.

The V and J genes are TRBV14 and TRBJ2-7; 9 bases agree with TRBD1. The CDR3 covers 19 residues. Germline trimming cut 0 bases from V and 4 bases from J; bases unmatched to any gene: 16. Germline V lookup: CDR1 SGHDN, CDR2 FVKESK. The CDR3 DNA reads TGTGCCAGCAGCCAAGATTCGGCGACCCGGGACAGGGAGATTTACGAGCAGTACTTC. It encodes CASSQDSATRDREIYEQYF.

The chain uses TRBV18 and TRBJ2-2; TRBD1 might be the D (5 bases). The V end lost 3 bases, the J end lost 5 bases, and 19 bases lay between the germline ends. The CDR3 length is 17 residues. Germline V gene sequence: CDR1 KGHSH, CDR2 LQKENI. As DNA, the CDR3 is TGTGCCAGCTCACCCCGCACAGGACCACAAGGGACCGGGGAGCTGTTTTTT. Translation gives CASSPRTGPQGTGELFF.

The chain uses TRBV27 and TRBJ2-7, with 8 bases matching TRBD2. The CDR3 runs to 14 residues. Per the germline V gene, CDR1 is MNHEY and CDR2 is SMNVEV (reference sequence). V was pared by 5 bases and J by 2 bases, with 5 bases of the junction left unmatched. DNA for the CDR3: TGTGCCAGCAGTCTTAGCGGGGAGACCTACGAGCAGTACTTC. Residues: CASSLSGETYEQYF.

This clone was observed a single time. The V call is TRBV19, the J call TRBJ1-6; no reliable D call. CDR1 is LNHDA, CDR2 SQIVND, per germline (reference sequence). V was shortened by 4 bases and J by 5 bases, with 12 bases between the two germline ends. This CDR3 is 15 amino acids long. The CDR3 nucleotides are TGTGCCAGTAGTAAGGGAGTTGTCGATAATTCACCCCTCCACTTT. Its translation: CASSKGVVDNSPLHF. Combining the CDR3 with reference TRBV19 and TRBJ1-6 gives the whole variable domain DGGITQSPKYLFRKEGQNVTLSCEQNLNHDAMYWYRQDPGQGLRLIYYSQIVNDFQKGDIAEGYSVSREKKESFPLTVTSAQKNPTAFYLCASSKGVVDNSPLHFGNGTRLTVT.

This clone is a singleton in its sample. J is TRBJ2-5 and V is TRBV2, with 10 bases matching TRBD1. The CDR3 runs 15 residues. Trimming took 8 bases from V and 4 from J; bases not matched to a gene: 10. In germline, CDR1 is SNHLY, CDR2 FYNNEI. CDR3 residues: CASGISGQGRETQYF. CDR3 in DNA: TGTGCCAGCGGTATCTCGGGACAGGGGAGAGAGACCCAGTACTTC.

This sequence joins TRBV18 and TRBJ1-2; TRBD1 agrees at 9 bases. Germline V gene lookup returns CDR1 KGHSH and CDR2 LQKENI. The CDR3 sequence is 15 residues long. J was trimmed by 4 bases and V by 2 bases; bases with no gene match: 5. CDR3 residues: CASSPATGGGYGYTF. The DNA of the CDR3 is TGTGCCAGCTCACCAGCGACAGGGGGTGGCTATGGCTACACCTTC. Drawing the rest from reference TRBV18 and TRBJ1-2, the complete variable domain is NAGVMQNPRHLVRRRGQEARLRCSPMKGHSHVYWYRQLPEEGLKFMVYLQKENIIDESGMPKERFSAEFPKEGPSILRIQQVVRGDSAAYFCASSPATGGGYGYTFGSGTRLTVV.

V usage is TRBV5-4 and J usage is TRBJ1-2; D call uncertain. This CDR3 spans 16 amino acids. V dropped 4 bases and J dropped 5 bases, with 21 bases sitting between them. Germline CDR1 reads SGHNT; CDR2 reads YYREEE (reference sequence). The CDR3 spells CASSTGPSGGLYGYTF. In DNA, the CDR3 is TGTGCCAGCAGCACTGGTCCTAGTGGAGGCTTATATGGCTACACCTTC.

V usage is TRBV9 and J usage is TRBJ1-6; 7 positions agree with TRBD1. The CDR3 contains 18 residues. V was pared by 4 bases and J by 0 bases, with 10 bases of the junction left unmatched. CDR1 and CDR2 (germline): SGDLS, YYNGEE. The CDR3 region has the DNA TGTGCCAGCAGCCAACACTCGACAGGGAGCTCCTATAATTCACCCCTCCACTTT. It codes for CASSQHSTGSSYNSPLHF.